This TCR beta chain was sequenced in a study of response to subunit inactivated influenza vaccine. From the RT-PCR reads, TCRdb called clonotypes with MiXCR, one entry per CDR3 protein. The sample contains about 520,000 distinct CDR3 sequences, 25% of which appear only once. This clonotype was recorded many times. In germline, CDR1 is SGHRS, CDR2 YFSETQ. This CDR3 region has 13 residues. Trimming removed 1 base from V and 2 bases from J, with 6 bases in between. The source material was CD4+ T cells sorted from PBMCs, sampled more than 4 days after vaccination. The chain is built from TRBV5-1 and TRBJ1-1; D is unclear. This receptor was identified in a man aged 45-60 years who received an inactivated influenza vaccine. As DNA, the CDR3 is TGCGCCAGCAGCTTGCTTTTCAACACTGAAGCTTTCTTT. Residues: CASSLLFNTEAFF.